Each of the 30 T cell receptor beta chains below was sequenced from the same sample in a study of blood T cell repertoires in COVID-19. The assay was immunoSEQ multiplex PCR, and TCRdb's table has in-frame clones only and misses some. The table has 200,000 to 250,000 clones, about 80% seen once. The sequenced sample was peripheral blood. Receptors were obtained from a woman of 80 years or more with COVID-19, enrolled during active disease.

The CDR3 loop reads CASSWGREAFF. DNA of the CDR3: TGTGCCAGCAGCTGGGGCAGGGAAGCTTTCTTT. The rearrangement links TRBV7-9 to TRBJ1-1, with D maybe TRBD1 (5 bases). V lost 4 bases to trimming and J lost 8 bases, with 8 bases between them. CDR3 size: 11 residues. CDR1 is SEHNR and CDR2 is FQNEAQ in the germline V gene (reference sequence). The full variable domain, completed using reference TRBV7-9 and TRBJ1-1, is DTGVSQNPRHKITKRGQNVTFRCDPISEHNRLYWYRQTLGQGPEFLTYFQNEAQLEKSRLLSDRFSAERPKGSFSTLEIQRTEQGDSAMYLCASSWGREAFFGQGTRLTVV.

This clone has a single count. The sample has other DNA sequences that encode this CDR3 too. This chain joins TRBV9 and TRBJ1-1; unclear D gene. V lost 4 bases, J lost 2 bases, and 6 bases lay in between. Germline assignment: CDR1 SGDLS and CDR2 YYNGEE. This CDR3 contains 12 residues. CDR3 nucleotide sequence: TGTGCCAGCAGCCCACTTAACACTGAAGCTTTCTTT. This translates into CASSPLNTEAFF.

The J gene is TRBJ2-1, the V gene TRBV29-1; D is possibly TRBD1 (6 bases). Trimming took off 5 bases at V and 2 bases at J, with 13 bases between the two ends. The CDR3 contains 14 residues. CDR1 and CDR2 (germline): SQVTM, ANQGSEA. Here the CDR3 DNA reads TGCAGCGTTAAGGACAGTTCGGCCTACAATGAGCAGTTCTTC. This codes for CSVKDSSAYNEQFF.

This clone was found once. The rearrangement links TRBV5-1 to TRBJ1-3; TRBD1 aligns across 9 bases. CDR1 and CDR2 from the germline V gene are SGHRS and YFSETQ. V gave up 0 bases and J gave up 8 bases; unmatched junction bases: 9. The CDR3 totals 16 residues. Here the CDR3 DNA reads TGCGCCAGCAGCTTGGACTTCGGGACAGGGCGCGACACCATATATTTT. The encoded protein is CASSLDFGTGRDTIYF.

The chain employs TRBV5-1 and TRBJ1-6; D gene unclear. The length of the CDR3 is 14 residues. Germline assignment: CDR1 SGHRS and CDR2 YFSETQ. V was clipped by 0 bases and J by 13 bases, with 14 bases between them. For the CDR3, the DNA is TGCGCCAGCAGCTTGGGCCTCGTTGAGGTCCCCCTCCACTTT. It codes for CASSLGLVEVPLHF.

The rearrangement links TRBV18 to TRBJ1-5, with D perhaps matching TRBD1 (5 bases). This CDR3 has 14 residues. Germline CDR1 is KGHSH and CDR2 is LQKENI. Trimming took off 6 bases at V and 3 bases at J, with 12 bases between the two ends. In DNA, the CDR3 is TGTGCCAGCTCGGGGGGGGGACTCAATCAGCCCCAGCATTTT. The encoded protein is CASSGGGLNQPQHF.

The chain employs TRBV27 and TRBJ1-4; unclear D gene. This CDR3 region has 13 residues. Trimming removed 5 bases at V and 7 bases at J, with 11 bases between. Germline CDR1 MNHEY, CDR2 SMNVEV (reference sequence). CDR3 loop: CASSMREGEKLFF. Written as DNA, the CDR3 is TGTGCCAGCAGTATGCGGGAGGGTGAAAAACTGTTTTTT.

The CDR3 protein is CASSPDRLYGYTF. CDR3 DNA sequence: TGTGCCAGCAGTCCGGACAGGTTGTATGGCTACACCTTC. The V call is TRBV27, the J call TRBJ1-2; TRBD1 matches at 7 bases. Per the germline V gene, CDR1 is MNHEY and CDR2 is SMNVEV (reference sequence). This CDR3 comprises 13 residues. J was trimmed by 5 bases and V by 5 bases; bases with no gene match: 5.

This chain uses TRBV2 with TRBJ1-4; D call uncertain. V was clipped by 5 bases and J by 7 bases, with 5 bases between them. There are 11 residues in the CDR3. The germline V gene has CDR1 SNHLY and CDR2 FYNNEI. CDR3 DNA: TGTGCCAGCAGTAAACTTGAAAAACTGTTTTTT. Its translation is CASSKLEKLFF. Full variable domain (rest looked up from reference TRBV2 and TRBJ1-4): EPEVTQTPSHQVTQMGQEVILRCVPISNHLYFYWYRQILGQKVEFLVSFYNNEISEKSEIFDDQFSVERPDGSNFTLKIRSTKLEDSAMYFCASSKLEKLFFGSGTQLSVL.

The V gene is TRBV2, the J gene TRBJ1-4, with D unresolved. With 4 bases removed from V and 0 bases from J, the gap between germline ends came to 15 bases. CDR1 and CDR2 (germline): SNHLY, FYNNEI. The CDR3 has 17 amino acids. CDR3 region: CASSGRVSVPTNEKLFF. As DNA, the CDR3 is TGTGCCAGCAGTGGCCGGGTATCAGTGCCAACTAATGAAAAACTGTTTTTT.

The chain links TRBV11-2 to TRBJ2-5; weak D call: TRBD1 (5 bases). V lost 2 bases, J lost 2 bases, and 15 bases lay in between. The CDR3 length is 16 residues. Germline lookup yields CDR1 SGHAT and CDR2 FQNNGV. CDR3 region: CASSLHRQFSQETQYF. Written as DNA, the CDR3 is TGTGCCAGCAGCTTACACCGACAGTTTTCACAAGAGACCCAGTACTTC.

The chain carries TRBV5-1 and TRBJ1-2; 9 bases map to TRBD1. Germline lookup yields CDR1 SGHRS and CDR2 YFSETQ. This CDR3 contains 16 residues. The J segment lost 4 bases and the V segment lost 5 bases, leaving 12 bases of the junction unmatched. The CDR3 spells CASSPRTGTGIYGYTF. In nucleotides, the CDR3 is TGCGCCAGCAGTCCTAGAACCGGGACAGGGATCTATGGCTACACCTTC.

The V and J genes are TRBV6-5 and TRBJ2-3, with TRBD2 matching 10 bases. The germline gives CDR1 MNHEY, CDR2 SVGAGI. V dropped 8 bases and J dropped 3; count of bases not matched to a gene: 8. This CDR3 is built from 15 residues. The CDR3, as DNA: TGTGCCAGCCCCACAGCGGGAGGGCCGACAGATACGCAGTATTTT. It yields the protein CASPTAGGPTDTQYF.

DNA of the CDR3: TGTGCCAGCATCTTCGGAGGACTAGCGGGCAATGAGCAGTTCTTC. Its translation: CASIFGGLAGNEQFF. The rearrangement links TRBV2 to TRBJ2-1; TRBD2 agrees at 11 bases. The CDR3 extends over 15 amino acids. The germline gives CDR1 SNHLY, CDR2 FYNNEI. V gave up 7 bases and J gave up 6 bases; unmatched junction bases: 8.

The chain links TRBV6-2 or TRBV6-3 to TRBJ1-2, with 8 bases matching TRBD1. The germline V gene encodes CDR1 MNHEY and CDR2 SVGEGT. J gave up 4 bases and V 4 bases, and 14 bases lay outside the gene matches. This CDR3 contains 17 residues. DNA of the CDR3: TGTGCCAGCAGTTTCGTGGTCGGGGCAGGGGGCGCCTATGGCTACACCTTC. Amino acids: CASSFVVGAGGAYGYTF.

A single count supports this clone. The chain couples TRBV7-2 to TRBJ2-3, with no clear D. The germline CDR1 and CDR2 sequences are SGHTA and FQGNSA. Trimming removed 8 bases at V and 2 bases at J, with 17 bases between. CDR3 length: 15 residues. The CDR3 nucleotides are TGTGCCAGCGCGGAGTTAGCCCATTCCACAGATACGCAGTATTTT. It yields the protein CASAELAHSTDTQYF.

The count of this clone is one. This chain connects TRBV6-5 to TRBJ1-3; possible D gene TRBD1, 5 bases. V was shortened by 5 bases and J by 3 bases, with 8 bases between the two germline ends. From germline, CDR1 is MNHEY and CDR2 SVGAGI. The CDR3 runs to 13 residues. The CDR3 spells CASSPGGGNTIYF. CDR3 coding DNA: TGTGCCAGCAGTCCCGGGGGTGGAAACACCATATATTTT.

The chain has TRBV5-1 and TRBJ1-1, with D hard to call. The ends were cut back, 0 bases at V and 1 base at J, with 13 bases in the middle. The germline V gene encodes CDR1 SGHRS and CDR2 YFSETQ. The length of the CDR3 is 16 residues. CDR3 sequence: CASSLEPQRENTEAFF. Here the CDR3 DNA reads TGCGCCAGCAGCTTGGAGCCCCAGCGTGAGAACACTGAAGCTTTCTTT.

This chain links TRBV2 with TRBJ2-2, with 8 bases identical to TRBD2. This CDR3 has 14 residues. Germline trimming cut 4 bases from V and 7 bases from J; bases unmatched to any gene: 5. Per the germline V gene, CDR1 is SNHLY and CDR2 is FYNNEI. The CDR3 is CASSGFGGDGELFF. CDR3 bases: TGTGCCAGCAGTGGTTTCGGGGGGGACGGGGAGCTGTTTTTT.

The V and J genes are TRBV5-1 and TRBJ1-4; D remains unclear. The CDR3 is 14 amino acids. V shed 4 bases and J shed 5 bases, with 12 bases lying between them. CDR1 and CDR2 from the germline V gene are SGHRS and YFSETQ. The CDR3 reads CASSPAGGNEKLFF. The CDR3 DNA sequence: TGCGCCAGCAGCCCCGCGGGTGGGAATGAAAAACTGTTTTTT.

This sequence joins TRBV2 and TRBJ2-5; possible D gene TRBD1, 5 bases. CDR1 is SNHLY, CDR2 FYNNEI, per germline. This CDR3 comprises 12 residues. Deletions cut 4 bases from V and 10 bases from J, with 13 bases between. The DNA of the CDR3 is TGTGCCAGCAGTGTTAATCAAGGGGACCAGTACTTC. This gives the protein CASSVNQGDQYF.

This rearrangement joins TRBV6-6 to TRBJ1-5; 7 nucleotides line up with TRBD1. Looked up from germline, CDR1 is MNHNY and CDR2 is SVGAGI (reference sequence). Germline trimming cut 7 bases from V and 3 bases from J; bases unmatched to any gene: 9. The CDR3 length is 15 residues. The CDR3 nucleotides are TGTGCCAGCAACATAGGGGACAGCTTCAATCAGCCCCAGCATTTT. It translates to CASNIGDSFNQPQHF.

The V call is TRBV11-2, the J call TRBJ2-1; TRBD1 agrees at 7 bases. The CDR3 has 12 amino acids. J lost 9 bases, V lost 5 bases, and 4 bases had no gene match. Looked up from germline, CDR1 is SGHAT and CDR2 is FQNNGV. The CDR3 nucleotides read TGTGCCAGCAGCCCAGACAGGGTTGAGCAGTTCTTC. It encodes CASSPDRVEQFF.

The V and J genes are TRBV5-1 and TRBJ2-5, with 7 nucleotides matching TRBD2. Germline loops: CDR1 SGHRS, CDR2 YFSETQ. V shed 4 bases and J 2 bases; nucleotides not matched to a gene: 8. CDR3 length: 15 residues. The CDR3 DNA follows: TGCGCCAGCAGCGGTTCTAGCGGTCCTCAAGAGACCCAGTACTTC. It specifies CASSGSSGPQETQYF.

CDR3: CASSRLGGNTEAFF. The DNA of the CDR3 is TGTGCCAGTAGCCGATTGGGGGGGAACACTGAAGCTTTCTTT. The chain carries TRBV19 and TRBJ1-1; maybe TRBD1 (5 bases). Germline V gene lookup returns CDR1 LNHDA and CDR2 SQIVND (reference sequence). V was pared by 6 bases and J by 1 base, with 12 bases between. CDR3 length: 14 amino acids.

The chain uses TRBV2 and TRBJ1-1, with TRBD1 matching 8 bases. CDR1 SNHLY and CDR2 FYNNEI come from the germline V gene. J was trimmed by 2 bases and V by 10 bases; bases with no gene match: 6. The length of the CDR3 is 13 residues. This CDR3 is CAIGPGGNTEAFF. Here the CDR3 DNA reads TGTGCCATAGGGCCAGGGGGCAACACTGAAGCTTTCTTT.

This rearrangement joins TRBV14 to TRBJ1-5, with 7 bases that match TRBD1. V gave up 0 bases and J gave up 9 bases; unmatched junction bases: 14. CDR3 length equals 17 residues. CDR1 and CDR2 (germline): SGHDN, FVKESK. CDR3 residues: CASSQDLEGARVLPQHF. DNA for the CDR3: TGTGCCAGCAGCCAAGATCTTGAGGGGGCACGGGTTTTGCCCCAGCATTTT.

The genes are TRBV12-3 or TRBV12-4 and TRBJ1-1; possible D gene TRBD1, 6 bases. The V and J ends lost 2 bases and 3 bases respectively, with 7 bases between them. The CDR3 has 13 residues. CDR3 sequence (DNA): TGTGCCAGCAGTTTACAGGGGTACACTGAAGCTTTCTTT. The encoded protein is CASSLQGYTEAFF.

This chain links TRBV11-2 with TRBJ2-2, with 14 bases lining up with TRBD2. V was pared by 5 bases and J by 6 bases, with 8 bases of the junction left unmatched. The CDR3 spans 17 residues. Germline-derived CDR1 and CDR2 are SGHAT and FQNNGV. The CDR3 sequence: CASSPTSGGVGAGELFF. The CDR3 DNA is TGTGCCAGCAGCCCGACTAGCGGGGGGGTTGGTGCCGGGGAGCTGTTTTTT.

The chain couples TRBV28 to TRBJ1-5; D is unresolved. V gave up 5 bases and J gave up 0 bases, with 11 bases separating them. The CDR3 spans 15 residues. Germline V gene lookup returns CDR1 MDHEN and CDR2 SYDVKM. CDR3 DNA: TGTGCCAGCAGTGCGTCGGGGATTAGCAATCAGCCCCAGCATTTT. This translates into CASSASGISNQPQHF. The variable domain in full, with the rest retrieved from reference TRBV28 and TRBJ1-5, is DVKVTQSSRYLVKRTGEKVFLECVQDMDHENMFWYRQDPGLGLRLIYFSYDVKMKEKGDIPEGYSVSREKKERFSLILESASTNQTSMYLCASSASGISNQPQHFGDGTRLSIL.